These T cell receptor beta chains were read from a single sample in a study of blood T cell repertoires in COVID-19. The assay was immunoSEQ multiplex PCR, and TCRdb's table has in-frame clones only and misses some. The sample yields around 700,000 clones, 90% seen once. Input material: peripheral blood. The source is a young woman with acute or convalescent COVID-19. The CDR3 runs from the conserved cysteine through the conserved F or W. The D gene is left open where the match is weak. Some rows mark clone size as missing; the rest say once, few, many or name a class of expanded clone.

>NA|TRBJ2-3|TRBV3-1/TRBV3-2|TRBD2
TGTGCCAGCCGGCGGGGACTAGCGGTCACAGATACGCAGTATTTT
CASRRGLAVTDTQYF
>NA|TRBJ2-7|TRBV6-2/TRBV6-3|TRBD1
TGTGCCAGCAGCTCCCTCCGGACAGGGAGATCCTACGAGCAGTACTTC
CASSSLRTGRSYEQYF
>NA|TRBJ1-4|TRBV2|TRBD1
TGTGCCAGCAGTGAGTCAGGGGGCCGGGGAGAAAAACTGTTTTTT
CASSESGGRGEKLFF
>NA|TRBJ2-2|TRBV9|TRBD1
TGTGCCAGCAGCGTTGGACAGGGGAGTTACGGGGAGCTGTTTTTT
CASSVGQGSYGELFF
>NA|TRBJ1-2|TRBV30|TRBD1
TGTGCCTGGAGTGTAGAGGCAGGGGGCTATGGCTACACCTTC
CAWSVEAGGYGYTF
>NA|TRBJ2-7|TRBV7-9|TRBD1
TGTGCCAGCAGCTTAGCGTCCGCCTTAGACAGGGCCTGGGTCGGGGAGCAGTACTTC
CASSLASALDRAWVGEQYF
>NA|TRBJ1-1|TRBV12-3/TRBV12-4|NA
TGTGCCAGCAGTTCCAGGACTGAAGCTTTCTTT
CASSSRTEAFF
>NA|TRBJ2-1|TRBV12-5|TRBD1
TGTGCTAGTGGTTTGGCCCGGGACAGACCGTTCTTC
CASGLARDRPFF
>NA|TRBJ1-5|TRBV6-2/TRBV6-3|NA
TGTGCCAGCAGTTATGAGGACAATCAGCCCCAGCATTTT
CASSYEDNQPQHF
>NA|TRBJ2-7|TRBV12-3/TRBV12-4|NA
TGTGCCAGCAGCCTTACGGTTTGGTACGAGCAGTACTTC
CASSLTVWYEQYF
>NA|TRBJ2-1|TRBV6-5|TRBD1
TGTGCCAGCAGTTACTCCCCGGACAGGGTGAATGAGCAGTTCTTC
CASSYSPDRVNEQFF
>NA|TRBJ1-5|TRBV15|TRBD1
TGTGCCACCAGCAGGGACAGGGCTTGGCGAAATGGTCAGCCCCAGCATTTT
CATSRDRAWRNGQPQHF
>NA|TRBJ2-7|TRBV6-5|TRBD1
TGTGCCAGCAGCCCGGACAGGACCGCCTACGAGCAGTACTTC
CASSPDRTAYEQYF
>NA|TRBJ1-2|TRBV27|TRBD1
TGTGCCAGCAGTTTGAACAGGGGGACGGTTTACTATGGCTACACCTTC
CASSLNRGTVYYGYTF
>NA|TRBJ1-5|TRBV2|TRBD1
TGTGCCAGCAGCAAAGTGGGACAGGATAAGGGGTATAGCAATCAGCCCCAGCATTTT
CASSKVGQDKGYSNQPQHF
>NA|TRBJ2-2|TRBV9|TRBD1
TGTGCCAGCAGCTCTAAAGGACAGGGCCCGGGGCCGAACACCGGGGAGCTGTTTTTT
CASSSKGQGPGPNTGELFF
>NA|TRBJ2-1|TRBV6-1|NA
TGTGCCAGCAGTGAAAAGAGACAGGACTCCTACAATGAGCAGTTCTTC
CASSEKRQDSYNEQFF
>NA|TRBJ1-2|TRBV19|NA
TGTGCCAGTAGTATGGTGCGGGGTTGGGATGGCTACACCTTC
CASSMVRGWDGYTF
>NA|TRBJ2-1|TRBV3-1/TRBV3-2|NA
NA
CASSQVASGSLVF
>NA|TRBJ1-4|TRBV19|TRBD1
TGTGCCAGTAGGGAAACAGGGGGGACTAATGAAAAACTGTTTTTT
CASRETGGTNEKLFF
>once|TRBJ2-3|TRBV11-2|TRBD2
TGTGCCAGCAGCCCATTAGCGGGGGGGAACATAGATACGCAGTATTTT
CASSPLAGGNIDTQYF
>NA|TRBJ2-1|TRBV6-2/TRBV6-3|NA
TGTGCCAGCAGTTACTCAACCCGGGATCCCGAGCAGTTCTTC
CASSYSTRDPEQFF
>NA|TRBJ1-2|TRBV30|TRBD1
TGTGCCTGGAGACTTACCGGGACAGCGTACTATGGCTACACCTTC
CAWRLTGTAYYGYTF
>NA|TRBJ2-7|TRBV6-2/TRBV6-3|NA
TGTGCCAGCAGTACGTCACCTAGGCACGAGCAGTACTTC
CASSTSPRHEQYF
>NA|TRBJ2-1|TRBV11-3|NA
TGTGCCAGCAGCACTTTGGCAGGGCCCTACAATGAGCAGTTCTTC
CASSTLAGPYNEQFF
>NA|TRBJ1-6|TRBV4-3|TRBD1
TGCGCCAGCAGCCTTGCATACCGGGACAGTTATTCACCCCTCCACTTT
CASSLAYRDSYSPLHF
>few|TRBJ1-1|TRBV7-9|NA
TGTGCCAGCAGCTTAGCTGCAGGGGAGGGTACTGAAGCTTTCTTT
CASSLAAGEGTEAFF
>NA|TRBJ1-5|TRBV19|NA
TGTGCCAGTAGTTCTCAGGGTCGGGAGCCCCAGCATTTT
CASSSQGREPQHF
>NA|TRBJ1-2|TRBV4-2|NA
TGTGCCAGCAGCCAAGATGTCCTAAGCTATGGCTACACCTTC
CASSQDVLSYGYTF
>NA|TRBJ1-1|TRBV27|TRBD1
TGTGCCAGCAGTTTAACAGGGGGCACTGAAGCTTTCTTT
CASSLTGGTEAFF
>NA|TRBJ1-1|TRBV7-3|NA
TGTGCCAGCTCCCCCGCAGGGAACACTGAAGCTTTCTTT
CASSPAGNTEAFF
>NA|TRBJ1-5|TRBV6-5|NA
TGTGCCAGCAGTTCCCATAGCAATCAGCCCCAGCATTTT
CASSSHSNQPQHF
>NA|TRBJ2-2|TRBV6-5|NA
TGTGCCAGCAGTTACCCTATTGGCGGGGAGCTGTTTTTT
CASSYPIGGELFF
>NA|TRBJ1-3|TRBV5-8|NA
TGTGCCAGCAGCTTTCAGACCAGCGACCCTTACCTCTCTGGAAACACCATATATTTT
CASSFQTSDPYLSGNTIYF
>NA|TRBJ2-7|TRBV7-8|TRBD1
TGTGCCAGCAGCGTTGACAGGGGGAGTCCCTACGAGCAGTACTTC
CASSVDRGSPYEQYF
>NA|TRBJ1-1|TRBV19|NA
TGTGCCACCTGGGGCCGGGCAGGGCCACGGAACACTGAAGCTTTCTTT
CATWGRAGPRNTEAFF
>NA|TRBJ1-2|TRBV6-5|NA
TGTGCCAGCAGCGGAGAGCGCTATGGCTACACCTTC
CASSGERYGYTF
>NA|TRBJ1-6|TRBV27|NA
TGTGCCAGCAGCCTCCAGGGTGGAAATTCACCCCTCCACTTT
CASSLQGGNSPLHF
>NA|TRBJ1-2|TRBV30|TRBD1
TGTGCCCAACTAGGGGGCGGCGGCTACACCTTC
CAQLGGGGYTF
>NA|TRBJ1-3|TRBV30|NA
TGTGCCTGGAGGCCGACTGCCGCCCCCTTATATTTT
CAWRPTAAPLYF
>NA|TRBJ1-1|TRBV5-1|TRBD1
TGCGCCAGCAGCTTCTTGGACAGGGGGAACACTGAAGCTTTCTTT
CASSFLDRGNTEAFF
>NA|TRBJ1-3|TRBV10-3|TRBD1
TGTGCCACCTCAGGGGGCGCTGGAAACACCATATATTTT
CATSGGAGNTIYF
>NA|TRBJ2-7|TRBV4-1|TRBD1
TGCGCCAGCAGCCACACACAGGGGACAGGCTACGAGCAGTACTTC
CASSHTQGTGYEQYF
>NA|TRBJ1-1|TRBV11-2|TRBD1
TGTGCCAGCAGCTCCGGGACAGGGGTCTTGAACACTGAAGCTTTCTTT
CASSSGTGVLNTEAFF
>NA|TRBJ1-3|TRBV3-1/TRBV3-2|NA
TGTGCCAGCAGCCCCCGACAGCCCGGGAACACCATATATTTT
CASSPRQPGNTIYF
>NA|TRBJ2-2|TRBV9|NA
TGTGCCAGCAGCGTTGGGGCCGACGGGGAGCTGTTTTTT
CASSVGADGELFF
>NA|TRBJ2-1|TRBV12-5|TRBD2
TGTGCTAGTGGTCTACAGCTCGCGGGGGAAAGGAATGAGCAGTTCTTC
CASGLQLAGERNEQFF
>NA|TRBJ1-2|TRBV2|NA
TGTGCCAGCAGTGAAACAGTTCCTAACTATGGCTACACCTTC
CASSETVPNYGYTF
>NA|TRBJ2-7|TRBV23-1|TRBD1
TGCGCCAGCAGTCAGCCGGGACAGGGAACCCCCTACGAGCAGTACTTC
CASSQPGQGTPYEQYF
>NA|TRBJ2-7|TRBV6-1|NA
TGTGCCAGCAGTGACGAGCTTCTCGAGCAGTACTTC
CASSDELLEQYF
>once|TRBJ1-5|TRBV29-1|TRBD1
TGCAGCGTTGCCGACAGGGGGCCCCAGCATTTT
CSVADRGPQHF
>NA|TRBJ1-3|TRBV24-1|NA
TGTGCCACCAGTGAACCGTCAGACTCTGGAAACACCATATATTTT
CATSEPSDSGNTIYF